This TCR beta chain was identified during a study of graft-versus-host responses after intestinal transplantation. Study-wide context: The transplants performed in recipients were multivisceral, liver-intestinal, or isolated intestinal. Anti-thymocyte globulin served as induction for all recipients, who then took tacrolimus and steroids for about three years.

The assay was immunoSEQ multiplex PCR, and TCRdb's table has in-frame clones only and misses some. The table lists 6,000 to 8,000 clones, roughly a quarter of them singletons. This clone showed up just a few times. Stimulators, around 200,000 irradiated and violet-dye-labeled cells, were plated with around 200,000 CFSE-labeled responder cells. Sorting after the reaction isolated proliferating CFSE-low CD3+CD4+ and CD3+CD8+ responders. Overall study results and limits: GvH clones were found in recipient marrow; some appeared first in ileum or blood.

Germline-derived CDR1 and CDR2 are MNHNY and SVGAGI (reference sequence). The CDR3 spans 11 residues. Trimming removed 0 bases from V and 4 bases from J, with 0 bases in between. The source was alloreactive CD8+ T cells from a mixed lymphocyte reaction culture, collected before transplantation. Subset denoted: CFSE-low proliferating T cells sorted from roughly six-day pre-transplant mixed lymphocyte reaction (GvH or HvG direction). This chain uses TRBV6-6 with TRBJ2-5; D gene uncertain. The source is a human patient who was an organ donor for intestinal transplantation. CDR3 residues: CASSYSETQYF. The CDR3 DNA is TGTGCCAGCAGTTACTCAGAGACCCAGTACTTC.